This TCR beta chain was identified in a study of human T cells and chemical hapten exposure. General study points: TCRs above 1 in 1000 frequency stayed constant with DPC sensitization.

Time point of the sample: pre-sensitization, week 0. The treatment here: therapeutic diphenylcyclopropenone sensitization with weekly scalp DPC. Suited to DPC and affected by alopecia, the donors ranged from 18 to 70 years old. As handled by the study authors: TCRs per sample had a median of around 100,000 and ranged from roughly 20,000 to 700,000. From the RACE reads, TCRdb called clonotypes with MiXCR, one entry per CDR3 protein. The V and J calls follow TCRdb's processing rather than the paper's. Of about 350,000 distinct CDR3 sequences in the sample, 4.5% to 5.5% were seen once. This clonotype was seen a few times. Its antigen is unknown. This CDR3 has 13 amino acids. Germline V CDR1 and CDR2: SGHRS, YFSETQ. V was clipped by 4 bases and J by 6 bases, with 13 bases between them.

The rearrangement joins TRBV5-1 to TRBJ1-1, with D possibly being TRBD1 (6 bases). The clonotype was recovered from a woman between 18 and 29 years old with alopecia areata. Some clones in this sample may be carry-over from other donors' samples. The source material was whole blood, sampled in connection with sensitization to the hapten diphenylcyclopropenone (DPC). This CDR3 reads CASSEGVTAEAFF. CDR3 bases: TGCGCCAGCAGCGAGGGGGTTACGGCTGAAGCTTTCTTT.